This is a list of T cell receptor beta chains from one sample in a study of beta chain features in type 1 diabetes. Clones were sequenced by immunoSEQ multiplex PCR, and TCRdb holds only the in-frame ones, with some missing. The table has some 270,000 clones, over 12% seen once. Sequences were obtained from naive CD4+ T cells from blood. The receptors shown here come from a woman in her thirties or forties in good health. CDR3s include the opening cysteine and the closing phenylalanine or tryptophan. A D gene is named only where the DNA matches it firmly. Clone size is not always given. Where it is, it says once, few, many or a class for expanded clones.

V: TRBV11-2; J: TRBJ2-5; D: NA; size: NA; CDR3: CASSLDPSQETQYF; DNA: TGTGCCAGCAGCTTAGATCCCTCCCAAGAGACCCAGTACTTC
V: TRBV2; J: TRBJ2-3; D: TRBD2; size: NA; CDR3: CASSPGLRGAGDTQYF; DNA: TGTGCCAGCAGTCCTGGTTTGCGGGGGGCAGGGGATACGCAGTATTTT
V: TRBV5-1; J: TRBJ2-7; D: TRBD1; size: NA; CDR3: CASSINGQGPSYEQYF; DNA: TGCGCCAGCAGCATTAATGGACAGGGTCCATCCTACGAGCAGTACTTC
V: TRBV7-2; J: TRBJ2-1; D: TRBD2; size: NA; CDR3: CASSPAGGPEQFF; DNA: TGTGCCAGCAGTCCCGCGGGGGGCCCAGAGCAGTTCTTC
V: TRBV6-1; J: TRBJ1-6; D: TRBD1; size: NA; CDR3: CASRTGVGSPLHF; DNA: TGTGCCAGCCGCACAGGGGTCGGTTCACCCCTCCACTTT
V: TRBV18; J: TRBJ1-4; D: TRBD1; size: few; CDR3: CASSPTLQGRREKLFF; DNA: TGTGCCAGCTCACCTACTCTACAGGGGCGGCGTGAAAAACTGTTTTTT
V: TRBV21-1; J: TRBJ2-5; D: NA; size: NA; CDR3: CASSTLQETQYF; DNA: TGTGCCAGCAGCACCCTCCAAGAGACCCAGTACTTC
V: TRBV7-2; J: TRBJ1-5; D: TRBD1; size: NA; CDR3: CASSGQGSAQPQHF; DNA: TGTGCCAGCAGCGGACAGGGTTCGGCTCAGCCCCAGCATTTT
V: TRBV6-5; J: TRBJ1-4; D: NA; size: NA; CDR3: CASSQGLPNEKLFF; DNA: TGTGCCAGCTCCCAGGGGTTGCCTAATGAAAAACTGTTTTTT
V: TRBV6-5; J: TRBJ2-7; D: NA; size: few; CDR3: CASLGRGTYEQYF; DNA: TGTGCCAGCCTTGGCAGGGGTACCTACGAGCAGTACTTC
V: TRBV4-2; J: TRBJ2-7; D: NA; size: few; CDR3: CASSPRAQGRNEQYF; DNA: TGTGCCAGCAGCCCCAGAGCACAGGGACGCAACGAGCAGTACTTC
V: TRBV5-4; J: TRBJ2-2; D: TRBD2; size: NA; CDR3: CASSPREGRSGELFF; DNA: TGTGCCAGCAGCCCCCGGGAGGGTAGGTCCGGGGAGCTGTTTTTT
V: TRBV5-1; J: TRBJ1-1; D: NA; size: few; CDR3: CASSPRQDTEAFF; DNA: TGCGCCAGCAGCCCCCGACAGGACACTGAAGCTTTCTTT
V: TRBV27; J: TRBJ1-2; D: TRBD1; size: NA; CDR3: CASSLLRTGAGGYTF; DNA: TGTGCCAGCAGTTTATTAAGGACAGGGGCGGGTGGCTACACCTTC